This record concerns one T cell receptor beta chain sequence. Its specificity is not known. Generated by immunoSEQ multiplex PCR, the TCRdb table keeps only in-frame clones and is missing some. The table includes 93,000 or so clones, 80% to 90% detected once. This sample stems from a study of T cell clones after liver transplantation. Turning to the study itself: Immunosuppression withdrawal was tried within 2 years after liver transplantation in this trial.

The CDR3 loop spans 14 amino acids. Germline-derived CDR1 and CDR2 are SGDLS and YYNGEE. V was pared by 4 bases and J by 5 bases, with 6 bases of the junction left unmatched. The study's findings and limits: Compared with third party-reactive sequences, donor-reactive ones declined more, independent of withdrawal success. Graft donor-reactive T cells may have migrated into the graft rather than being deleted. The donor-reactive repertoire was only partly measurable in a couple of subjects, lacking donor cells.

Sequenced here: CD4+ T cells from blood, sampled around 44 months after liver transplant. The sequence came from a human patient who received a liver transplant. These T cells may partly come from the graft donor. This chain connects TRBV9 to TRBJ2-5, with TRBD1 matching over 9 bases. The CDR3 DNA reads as TGTGCCAGCAGCCCCACACAGGGGGCTGAGACCCAGTACTTC. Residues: CASSPTQGAETQYF.